This TCR beta chain was sequenced during a study of T cell repertoires in cytomegalovirus infection. Study information: Researchers turned to recently identified HLA-C-restricted CMV epitopes as well as well-studied HLA-B-restricted ones. Study results and limitations: The study found HLA-C-restricted CMV-specific TCR beta clonotypes dominating the ex vivo response.

Per the germline V gene, CDR1 is LNHDA and CDR2 is SQIVND (reference sequence). V lost 4 bases and J lost 4; bases outside the gene matches: 3. There are 13 residues in the CDR3. Via MiXCR, TCRdb re-called the reads, giving one row per CDR3 protein. The sample gives about 920,000 distinct CDR3 sequences, approximately 31% of which show up once; around 15% is in the top ten. As regards this clonotype: What it recognizes is unknown.

The origin of this receptor is a human donor in good health (CMV status not recorded). Some clones in this sample may be carry-over from other donors' samples. This sequence joins TRBV19 and TRBJ2-5; 7 bases fit TRBD1. The input for sequencing was cultured CD8+ T cells from PBMCs, taken from culture after CMV antigen stimulation. CDR3 bases: TGTGCCAGTAGTAGGTACAGGGGAGAGACCCAGTACTTC. Its protein is CASSRYRGETQYF.